Below are 18 T cell receptor beta chains sequenced from a single sample in a study of T cells in Graves' hyperthyroidism and ophthalmopathy (dated by TCRdb to the late 2010s). Libraries were built with multiplex PCR. TCRdb lists the instrument as Illumina HiSeq 2000. Amplification of TCR beta CDR3 regions was carried out from RNA transcripts. The first round of RT-PCR for the TCR CDR3 was performed with the HTBI primer set and the Qiagen OneStep RT-PCR kit. TCRdb reprocessed the public reads (quality trimming at Q25 with fastp, clone calling with MiXCR) and kept in-frame beta chains. Rows are combined by CDR3 protein, so each entry shows the most common genes and DNA. This sample gives 500,000 to 700,000 distinct CDR3 sequences in total; 15% to 20% of them show up just once. 15% to 20% of the sample is taken by the ten largest. Sequencing used blood. These receptors came from a young woman with Graves' hyperthyroidism.

This clonotype turned up a few times. This chain connects TRBV6-1 to TRBJ2-7; 7 bases fit TRBD2. Germline values: CDR1 MNHNS, CDR2 SASEGT. This CDR3 is 12 amino acids long. The trim removed 6 bases at V and 3 bases at J, leaving 2 bases unmatched. CDR3 sequence: CASRWTSYEQYF. The CDR3 DNA reads as TGTGCCAGCAGATGGACTAGCTACGAGCAGTACTTC.

In its sample, this clonotype was seen a few times. J is TRBJ2-1 and V is TRBV7-9; TRBD2 matches 9 bases. Looked up from germline, CDR1 is SEHNR and CDR2 is FQNEAQ (reference sequence). V lost 7 bases, J lost 8 bases, and 12 bases stayed unmatched. The CDR3 length is 15 residues. CDR3 amino acids: CASTPGGGGADEQFF. The CDR3 DNA is TGTGCCAGCACCCCCGGGGGCGGGGGGGCAGATGAGCAGTTCTTC.

This clonotype appeared a few times. The rearrangement joins TRBV10-3 to TRBJ1-6; TRBD1 matches at 7 bases. The V gene's germline CDR1 is ENHRY and CDR2 SYGVKD. V gave up 6 bases and J gave up 6 bases; unmatched junction bases: 2. The CDR3 sequence is 13 residues long. CDR3 sequence reads: CAIRRDSNSPLHF. DNA for the CDR3: TGTGCCATCAGAAGGGACAGTAATTCACCCCTCCACTTT.

Worth noting for this clonotype: Given a much more abundant clone one base away, this may be a read error. V and J are TRBV5-1 and TRBJ2-5; D perhaps matches TRBD1 (8 bases). The J call could be wrong; TRBJ2-1 is a better fit for the DNA end. Germline CDR1 is SGHRS and CDR2 is YFSETQ. CDR3 length: 14 residues. The CDR3 DNA sequence: TGCGCCAGCAGCTTGAACAGGGGGAGGGAGACCCAGTTCTTC. Translation: CASSLNRGRETQFF.

CDR3 DNA: TGTGCCAGTAGTATCCTAAAGCCATTACTAGCGGGGGGGACAGATACGCAGTATTTT. Its translation: CASSILKPLLAGGTDTQYF. This chain uses TRBV19 with TRBJ2-3, with 13 bases identical to TRBD2. Germline CDR1 is LNHDA and CDR2 is SQIVND (reference sequence). The CDR3 length is 19 residues. Germline trimming cut 3 bases from V and 3 bases from J; bases unmatched to any gene: 12.

This clonotype showed up many times. This chain links TRBV6-2 or TRBV6-3 with TRBJ2-1, with 7 positions matching TRBD1. CDR1 and CDR2 (germline): MNHEY, SVGEGT. Unmatched junction bases numbered 6, after V lost 6 bases and J lost 1 base. The CDR3 extends over 15 amino acids. The CDR3, as DNA: TGTGCCAGCAGCACGACAGGGAATTCCTACAATGAGCAGTTCTTC. Translation gives CASSTTGNSYNEQFF.

This clonotype appeared many times. This rearrangement joins TRBV20-1 to TRBJ1-1; D is undetermined. V was cut by 3 bases and J by 1 base, with 9 bases left in between. Germline CDR1 is DFQATT and CDR2 is SNEGSKA (reference sequence). The CDR3 has 13 residues. CDR3 bases: TGCAGTGCTAGGGCGGCATGGAACACTGAAGCTTTCTTT. This encodes CSARAAWNTEAFF.

The V gene is TRBV3-1, the J gene TRBJ1-5; TRBD1 matches 7 bases. CDR3 length: 14 amino acids. Looked up from germline, CDR1 is LGHDT and CDR2 is YNNKEL (reference sequence). Trimming at V came to 4 bases and at J to 11 bases, leaving 11 bases not matched to a gene. CDR3: CASSPTGDGGAQHF. DNA of the CDR3: TGTGCCAGCAGCCCAACAGGGGATGGGGGGGCCCAGCATTTT. The full variable domain, completed using reference TRBV3-1 and TRBJ1-5, is DTAVSQTPKYLVTQMGNDKSIKCEQNLGHDTMYWYKQDSKKFLKIMFSYNNKELIINETVPNRFSPKSPDKAHLNLHINSLELGDSAVYFCASSPTGDGGAQHFGDGTRLSIL.

V usage is TRBV5-1 and J usage is TRBJ2-1, with D perhaps matching TRBD1 (5 bases). The germline gives CDR1 SGHRS, CDR2 YFSETQ. With 3 bases removed from V and 3 bases from J, the gap between germline ends came to 13 bases. The CDR3 is made up of 15 amino acids. The DNA of the CDR3 is TGCGCCAGCAGCTCCGGTGGGGCGGACTACAATGAGCAGTTCTTC. Protein sequence: CASSSGGADYNEQFF.

The chain is built from TRBV2 and TRBJ2-7; D possibly uses TRBD1 or TRBD2 (5 bases each). Trimming shortened V by 7 bases and J by 0 bases, and 19 bases separated the two germline ends. Germline V gives CDR1 SNHLY, CDR2 FYNNEI. CDR3 size: 16 residues. CDR3 nucleotides: TGTGCCAGCACAGAGTCCCCGGGACCGAGCTCCTACGAGCAGTACTTC. This codes for CASTESPGPSSYEQYF.

In this sample, this clonotype turned up many times. V and J are TRBV20-1 and TRBJ2-3; TRBD2 matches 8 bases. With 3 bases clipped from V and 8 bases from J, the junction kept 13 bases outside the gene matches. Germline V gives CDR1 DFQATT, CDR2 SNEGSKA (reference sequence). This CDR3 region has 15 residues. This CDR3 is CSASGRGDSGITQYF. CDR3 DNA: TGCAGTGCTAGTGGGCGTGGGGATAGCGGGATTACGCAGTATTTT.

The gene calls are TRBV24-1 and TRBJ1-1; D possibly corresponds to TRBD1 (5 bases). Looked up from germline, CDR1 is KGHDR and CDR2 is SFDVKD. Trimming left V 4 bases short and J 6 bases short, with 11 bases between. The CDR3 is 13 residues long. CDR3 bases: TGTGCCACCAGTGACAGGGTGAGCCCTGAAGCTTTCTTT. As protein: CATSDRVSPEAFF.

This clonotype appeared many times. The chain has TRBV7-8 and TRBJ2-1; D assignment may be TRBD1 or TRBD2 (5 bases each). Trimming left V 11 bases short and J 6 bases short, with 11 bases between. Germline V gene data show CDR1 as SGHVS and CDR2 as FQNEAQ. This CDR3 has 11 residues. CDR3 DNA sequence: TGTGCCCAGGGACGCCGCAATGAGCAGTTCTTC. It encodes CAQGRRNEQFF.

The chain is built from TRBV5-8 and TRBJ2-3; 7 bases map to TRBD2. The CDR3 has 13 residues. The ends lost 4 bases at V and 4 bases at J; junction bases unmatched: 3. Germline V lookup: CDR1 SGHTS, CDR2 YDEGEE. The CDR3 region is CASSGLVADTQYF. As DNA, the CDR3 is TGTGCCAGCAGCGGACTAGTTGCAGATACGCAGTATTTT.

This clonotype was seen a handful of times. The chain couples TRBV12-3 or TRBV12-4 to TRBJ2-5; 7 bases agree with TRBD1. The CDR3 is made up of 14 amino acids. The V segment lost 4 bases and the J segment 3 bases; nucleotides outside the gene matches: 5. CDR3: CASSSSTGKETQYF. Here the CDR3 DNA reads TGTGCCAGCAGTTCGTCGACAGGGAAAGAGACCCAGTACTTC.

This clonotype occurred many times. The rearrangement uses TRBV13 and TRBJ2-5; the D is unclear. V was shortened by 0 bases and J by 13 bases, with 12 bases between the two germline ends. The CDR3 is 12 residues long. Germline CDR1 PRHDT, CDR2 FYEKMQ (reference sequence). DNA of the CDR3: TGTGCCAGCAGCTTAGGCCCAAGGGTACCGTACTTC. Translating gives CASSLGPRVPYF. Full variable domain (missing parts from reference TRBV13 and TRBJ2-5): AAGVIQSPRHLIKEKRETATLKCYPIPRHDTVYWYQQGPGQDPQFLISFYEKMQSDKGSIPDRFSAQQFSDYHSELNMSSLELGDSALYFCASSLGPRVPYFGPGTRLLVL.

This clonotype was detected a few times. V usage is TRBV7-2 and J usage is TRBJ1-4; 7 nucleotides align to TRBD1. The CDR3 has 15 amino acids. The junction had 9 bases not matched to a gene; V was cut back by 5 bases and J by 6 bases. CDR1 and CDR2 (germline): SGHTA, FQGNSA. CDR3 region: CASSRTGPGDEKLFF. Here the CDR3 DNA reads TGTGCCAGCAGCCGGACAGGCCCCGGGGATGAAAAACTGTTTTTT.

This clonotype was seen at least ten times. This chain uses TRBV7-2 with TRBJ2-7; D call uncertain. This CDR3 comprises 13 residues. Germline lookup yields CDR1 SGHTA and CDR2 FQGNSA. V was cut by 1 base and J by 3 bases, with 7 bases left in between. This chain's CDR3 is CASSLVGVYEQYF. The CDR3 DNA reads TGTGCCAGCAGCTTAGTCGGCGTCTACGAGCAGTACTTC.